Listed here is a single TCR beta chain. Generated by immunoSEQ multiplex PCR, the TCRdb table keeps only in-frame clones and is missing some. The sample has a few hundred thousand clones, roughly 84% seen once. This specimen belongs to a study of blood T cell repertoires in COVID-19. Germline-derived CDR1 and CDR2 are SNHLY and FYNNEI. The CDR3 covers 13 residues. Losses at the gene ends were 4 bases for V and 4 bases for J; bases not matched to a gene: 2. This TCR was sampled from a woman aged 18-35 years with acute or convalescent COVID-19. The chain links TRBV2 to TRBJ1-1; 8 bases agree with TRBD1. Input material: peripheral blood. The CDR3 region is CASSGQGSTEAFF. DNA for the CDR3: TGTGCCAGCAGTGGACAGGGGTCCACTGAAGCTTTCTTT.